The 26 T cell receptor beta chains in this list originate from one sample, sequenced in a study of T-cell memory formation after mild COVID-19. TCRdb fed the 5' RACE reads into MiXCR, producing one record per CDR3 protein. The data show about 210,000 distinct CDR3 sequences, roughly a tenth seen once. Sequencing was carried out using PBMCs or a T cell subset sorted from them (not recorded which). The receptors stem from a man between 18 and 35 years old who had mild COVID-19 (a few samples of this study predate the infection). Cell type and time point are not known.

The CDR3 here is CASSQDNGLEGWYEQYF. As DNA, the CDR3 is TGTGCCAGCAGCCAAGATAATGGTCTCGAAGGTTGGTACGAGCAGTACTTC. The chain combines TRBV4-2 with TRBJ2-7; D call uncertain. Trimming pared 0 bases from V and 4 bases from J, leaving 19 bases between. The CDR3 extends over 17 amino acids. The V gene's germline CDR1 is LGHNA and CDR2 YNFKEQ.

This clonotype showed up many times. The rearrangement joins TRBV5-1 to TRBJ2-1; TRBD1 agrees at 8 bases. CDR3 length: 15 residues. From germline, CDR1 is SGHRS and CDR2 YFSETQ. The ends lost 2 bases at V and 0 bases at J; junction bases unmatched: 1. The CDR3 loop reads CASSLQGDSYNEQFF. The CDR3 nucleotides are TGCGCCAGCAGCTTACAGGGGGACTCCTACAATGAGCAGTTCTTC.

This chain links TRBV7-3 with TRBJ2-5, with TRBD1 matching 10 bases. CDR1 is SGHTA, CDR2 FQGTGA, per germline. V shed 4 bases and J 5 bases; nucleotides not matched to a gene: 4. CDR3 length equals 14 residues. The CDR3 DNA follows: TGTGCCAGCAGCTCGACAGGGGGCTGGGAGACCCAGTACTTC. Its protein is CASSSTGGWETQYF.

In DNA, the CDR3 is TGTGCCAGCAGCTTCTCCGACGGGGATGTATCGGGTTATGGCTACACCTTC. Protein sequence: CASSFSDGDVSGYGYTF. The chain links TRBV7-2 to TRBJ1-2; D call uncertain. The germline V and J ends were trimmed by 3 bases and 5 bases, with 22 bases remaining between them. Germline V gene sequence: CDR1 SGHTA, CDR2 FQGNSA. The CDR3 is made up of 17 amino acids.

This clonotype was recorded at least ten times. V gene TRBV15 combines with J gene TRBJ2-6, with D perhaps matching TRBD2 (7 bases). Germline V lookup: CDR1 LNHNV, CDR2 YYDKDF (reference sequence). V was pared by 4 bases and J by 4 bases, with 11 bases between. The CDR3 totals 15 residues. The CDR3: CATSKRGAGANVLTF. CDR3 bases: TGTGCCACCAGCAAACGGGGGGCAGGGGCCAACGTCCTGACTTTC.

The V gene is TRBV10-3, the J gene TRBJ2-3, with D tentatively TRBD1 or TRBD2 (6 bases each). There are 12 residues in the CDR3. Germline V gene data show CDR1 as ENHRY and CDR2 as SYGVKD. The V and J ends lost 8 bases and 8 bases respectively, with 14 bases between them. The CDR3, as DNA: TGTGCCATCGGCGGGACATTTGGTACGCAGTATTTT. Translating gives CAIGGTFGTQYF.

The chain carries TRBV19 and TRBJ2-3, with D tentatively TRBD1 (6 bases). Germline V lookup: CDR1 LNHDA, CDR2 SQIVND (reference sequence). V lost 6 bases and J lost 4, with 14 bases in between. The length of the CDR3 is 14 residues. CDR3 nucleotide sequence: TGTGCCAGTAGGGTACAGGGATCTGCAGATACGCAGTATTTT. Its protein product is CASRVQGSADTQYF.

This clonotype was detected ten times or more. The chain employs TRBV7-9 and TRBJ2-5; 8 nucleotides agree with TRBD1. The V gene's germline CDR1 is SEHNR and CDR2 FQNEAQ (reference sequence). The V and J ends lost 5 bases and 3 bases, in that order; junction bases with no gene match: 5. This CDR3 region has 14 residues. CDR3 nucleotide sequence: TGTGCCAGCAGCCCGGGGACAGGAGAAGAGACCCAGTACTTC. This codes for CASSPGTGEETQYF. Full variable domain (missing parts from reference TRBV7-9 and TRBJ2-5): DTGVSQNPRHKITKRGQNVTFRCDPISEHNRLYWYRQTLGQGPEFLTYFQNEAQLEKSRLLSDRFSAERPKGSFSTLEIQRTEQGDSAMYLCASSPGTGEETQYFGPGTRLLVL.

This clonotype showed up just a few times. The V call is TRBV9, the J call TRBJ2-2; TRBD1 is a possible D gene (6 bases). The CDR3 length is 15 residues. The V end was cut by 3 bases, the J end by 3 bases, with 12 bases between. CDR1 and CDR2 (germline): SGDLS, YYNGEE. In nucleotides, the CDR3 is TGTGCCAGCAGCGAAGGAAGGGGGTACACCGGGGAGCTGTTTTTT. Its protein product is CASSEGRGYTGELFF.

This clonotype was recorded at least ten times. The chain recombines TRBV7-9 with TRBJ2-3; either TRBD1 or TRBD2 may fit D (5 bases each). The CDR3 is 15 residues long. Germline V CDR1 and CDR2: SEHNR, FQNEAQ (reference sequence). Trimming removed 5 bases at V and 2 bases at J, with 14 bases between. In nucleotides, the CDR3 is TGTGCCAGCAGCCTAACATCCGGGGCCACAGATACGCAGTATTTT. It yields the protein CASSLTSGATDTQYF.

This clonotype was counted only a few times. The V and J genes are TRBV20-1 and TRBJ1-4; D is possibly TRBD1 (6 bases). The V end lost 6 bases, the J end lost 6 bases, and 17 bases lay between the germline ends. Per the germline V gene, CDR1 is DFQATT and CDR2 is SNEGSKA (reference sequence). This CDR3 has 14 residues. The CDR3 protein is CSAPAEQGYEKLFF. The CDR3 DNA reads as TGCAGTGCCCCTGCGGAACAGGGTTATGAAAAACTGTTTTTT.

The chain carries TRBV12-3 or TRBV12-4 and TRBJ2-7; D remains unclear. Trimming removed 6 bases at V and 7 bases at J, with 16 bases between. This CDR3 is built from 13 residues. CDR3 coding DNA: TGTGCCAGCAGCCTAATGGGCGTCGGAGAGCAGTACGTC. This encodes CASSLMGVGEQYV.

This clonotype was detected a few times. The gene calls are TRBV15 and TRBJ1-1, with a possible D match to TRBD1 (5 bases). Germline CDR1 and CDR2: LNHNV and YYDKDF (reference sequence). The CDR3 is 14 amino acids. The germline V and J ends were trimmed by 7 bases and 5 bases, with 17 bases remaining between them. The CDR3 reads CATIGAGGSTEAFF. The CDR3 DNA sequence: TGTGCCACCATCGGGGCAGGTGGATCGACTGAAGCTTTCTTT.

The chain couples TRBV29-1 to TRBJ1-1, with D perhaps TRBD1 (5 bases). This CDR3 region has 11 residues. CDR1 is SQVTM, CDR2 ANQGSEA, per germline. Trimming removed 7 bases at V and 6 bases at J, with 12 bases between. Written as DNA, the CDR3 is TGCAGCGCGAGTAGGGGTTCTGAAGCTTTCTTT. Its translation: CSASRGSEAFF.

This clonotype was seen a handful of times. The V call is TRBV3-1, the J call TRBJ2-5; D is possibly TRBD1 or TRBD2 (5 bases each). Germline CDR1 reads LGHDT; CDR2 reads YNNKEL (reference sequence). CDR3 length: 15 amino acids. Trimming cost V 0 bases and J 5 bases, with 13 bases left between them. The CDR3: CASSQDLGAAETQYF. The CDR3 region has the DNA TGTGCCAGCAGCCAAGATCTCGGGGCTGCGGAGACCCAGTACTTC.

This clonotype was recorded a few times. V usage is TRBV18 and J usage is TRBJ1-1; unclear D gene. Looked up from germline, CDR1 is KGHSH and CDR2 is LQKENI. This CDR3 region has 15 residues. Deletions cut 3 bases from V and 4 bases from J, with 15 bases between. The CDR3 DNA reads as TGTGCCAGCTCACCCCCCCAGGCCCGAGGCACTGAAGCTTTCTTT. Its protein product is CASSPPQARGTEAFF.

The chain links TRBV12-3 or TRBV12-4 to TRBJ2-2; D remains ambiguous. With 3 bases removed from V and 2 bases from J, the gap between germline ends came to 13 bases. The CDR3 consists of 16 residues. The CDR3: CASSFWVASNTGELFF. The CDR3 DNA sequence: TGTGCCAGCAGTTTCTGGGTGGCGTCCAACACCGGGGAGCTGTTTTTT.

This clonotype was seen only a few times. The chain carries TRBV5-1 and TRBJ2-7; no definite D call. V lost 2 bases and J lost 6, with 12 bases in between. The CDR3 runs to 13 residues. Per germline, CDR1 SGHRS and CDR2 YFSETQ. CDR3 sequence (DNA): TGCGCCAGCAGCTTAGGTCTTTCCGCCGAGCAGTACGTC. The encoded protein is CASSLGLSAEQYV.

The genes are TRBV7-2 and TRBJ2-5; tentatively, D is TRBD1 or TRBD2 (5 bases each). Germline V gene data show CDR1 as SGHTA and CDR2 as FQGNSA. The CDR3 loop spans 16 amino acids. V shed 1 base and J shed 7 bases, with 19 bases lying between them. CDR3 nucleotides: TGTGCCAGCAGCTTAGATGGTGGTTCCGGGGCAGGGACCCAGTACTTC. It codes for CASSLDGGSGAGTQYF.

This clonotype came up a few times. The chain couples TRBV9 to TRBJ1-2; a weak D match, TRBD1 (6 bases). There are 15 residues in the CDR3. With 0 bases removed from V and 7 bases from J, the gap between germline ends came to 16 bases. From germline, CDR1 is SGDLS and CDR2 YYNGEE. CDR3 amino acids: CASSVDGRGGPGYTF. For the CDR3, the DNA is TGTGCCAGCAGCGTAGATGGCAGGGGAGGACCTGGCTACACCTTC. The whole variable domain, filled in from reference TRBV9 and TRBJ1-2, reads DSGVTQTPKHLITATGQRVTLRCSPRSGDLSVYWYQQSLDQGLQFLIQYYNGEERAKGNILERFSAQQFPDLHSELNLSSLELGDSALYFCASSVDGRGGPGYTFGSGTRLTVV.

This chain connects TRBV4-3 to TRBJ2-1; a weak D match, TRBD2 (5 bases). The CDR3 is 14 residues long. Trimming took off 3 bases at V and 6 bases at J, with 12 bases between the two ends. CDR1 and CDR2 (germline): LGHNA, YSLEER. This chain's CDR3 is CASSHRPRGNEQFF. The CDR3 DNA reads TGCGCCAGCAGCCATAGACCCCGGGGCAATGAGCAGTTCTTC.

This clonotype was detected only a few times. The chain is built from TRBV4-3 and TRBJ2-5; TRBD2 might be the D (5 bases). Germline assignment: CDR1 LGHNA and CDR2 YSLEER. Trimming removed 0 bases at V and 1 base at J, with 9 bases between. The CDR3 is made up of 15 amino acids. The CDR3 is CASSQEETIQETQYF. Here the CDR3 DNA reads TGCGCCAGCAGCCAAGAGGAGACTATCCAAGAGACCCAGTACTTC.

This clonotype turned up a few times. V gene TRBV27 combines with J gene TRBJ2-3; no clear D gene. CDR1 is MNHEY, CDR2 SMNVEV, per germline (reference sequence). V lost 1 base and J lost 4, with 15 bases in between. The CDR3 extends over 16 amino acids. The CDR3 reads CASSLYDVHRSDTQYF. In DNA form, the CDR3 reads TGTGCCAGCAGTTTATACGACGTCCATAGGTCAGATACGCAGTATTTT.

This chain links TRBV4-3 with TRBJ1-6; TRBD1 agrees at 7 bases. The CDR3 spans 20 residues. Trimming removed 2 bases from V and 9 bases from J; junction bases left unmatched: 22. CDR1 is LGHNA, CDR2 YSLEER, per germline. CDR3 nucleotides: TGCGCCAGCAGCCAACTCGTGGGGCAGGGGGTAATATACGGAAGTTCACCCCTCCACTTT. Translation gives CASSQLVGQGVIYGSSPLHF.

CDR3 DNA: TGTGCCAGCAGCGCTGGGGCAGGGTCCAATCAGCCCCAGCATTTT. This encodes CASSAGAGSNQPQHF. The rearrangement joins TRBV9 to TRBJ1-5; D possibly corresponds to TRBD1 (5 bases). Trimming cost V 3 bases and J 3 bases, with 13 bases left between them. CDR1 and CDR2 (germline): SGDLS, YYNGEE. This CDR3 region has 15 residues.

This clonotype was seen a few times. V and J are TRBV7-2 and TRBJ2-5; 10 nucleotides agree with TRBD1. CDR1 is SGHTA and CDR2 is FQGNSA in the germline V gene. The J segment lost 4 bases and the V segment lost 2 bases, leaving 7 bases of the junction unmatched. The CDR3 totals 16 residues. CDR3 nucleotide sequence: TGTGCCAGCAGCTTATTACCGGACAGGGGGGGAGAGACCCAGTACTTC. Encoded protein: CASSLLPDRGGETQYF.